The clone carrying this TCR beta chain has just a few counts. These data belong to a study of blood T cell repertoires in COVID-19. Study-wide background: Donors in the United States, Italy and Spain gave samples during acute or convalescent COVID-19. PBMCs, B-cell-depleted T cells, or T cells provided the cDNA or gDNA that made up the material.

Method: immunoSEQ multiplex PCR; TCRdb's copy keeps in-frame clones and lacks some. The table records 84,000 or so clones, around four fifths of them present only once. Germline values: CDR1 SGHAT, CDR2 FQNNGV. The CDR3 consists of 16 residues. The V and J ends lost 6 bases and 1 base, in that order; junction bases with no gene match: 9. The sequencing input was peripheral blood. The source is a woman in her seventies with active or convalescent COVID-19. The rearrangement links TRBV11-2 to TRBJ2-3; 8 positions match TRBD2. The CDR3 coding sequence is TGTGCCAGCAGGTCGGTAGCGGGGCCTCGCACAGATACGCAGTATTTT. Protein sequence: CASRSVAGPRTDTQYF.